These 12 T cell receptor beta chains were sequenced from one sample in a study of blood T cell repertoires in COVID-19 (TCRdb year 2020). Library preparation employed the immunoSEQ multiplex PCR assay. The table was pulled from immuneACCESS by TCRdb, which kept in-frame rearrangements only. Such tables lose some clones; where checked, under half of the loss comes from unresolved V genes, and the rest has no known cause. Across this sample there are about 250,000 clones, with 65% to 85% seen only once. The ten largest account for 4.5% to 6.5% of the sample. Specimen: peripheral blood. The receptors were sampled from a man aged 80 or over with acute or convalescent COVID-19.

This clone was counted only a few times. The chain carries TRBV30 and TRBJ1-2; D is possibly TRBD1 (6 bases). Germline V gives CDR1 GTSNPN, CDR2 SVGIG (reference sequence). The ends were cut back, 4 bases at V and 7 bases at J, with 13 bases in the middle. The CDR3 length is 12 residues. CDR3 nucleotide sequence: TGTGCCTGGATAGGGGGGGCCCTTGGCTACACCTTC. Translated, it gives CAWIGGALGYTF.

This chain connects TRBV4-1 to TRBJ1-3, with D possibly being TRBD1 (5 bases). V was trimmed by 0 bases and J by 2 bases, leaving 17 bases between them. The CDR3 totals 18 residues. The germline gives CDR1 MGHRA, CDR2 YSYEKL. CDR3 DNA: TGCGCCAGCAGCCAAGATGCGTCAGGGTATAGGACTGGAAACACCATATATTTT. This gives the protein CASSQDASGYRTGNTIYF.

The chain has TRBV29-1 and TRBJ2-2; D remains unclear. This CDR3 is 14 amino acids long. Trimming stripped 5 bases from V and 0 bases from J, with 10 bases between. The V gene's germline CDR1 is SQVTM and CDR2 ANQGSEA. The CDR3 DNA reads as TGCAGCGTTAGCGACTCGTCGAACACCGGGGAGCTGTTTTTT. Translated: CSVSDSSNTGELFF.

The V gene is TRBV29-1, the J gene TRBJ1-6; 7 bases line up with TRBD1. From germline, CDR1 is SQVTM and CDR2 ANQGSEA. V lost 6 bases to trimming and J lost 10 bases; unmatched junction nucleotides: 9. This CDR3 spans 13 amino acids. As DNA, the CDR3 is TGCAGCGTCTATCAGGGGGAAGGGTCACCCCTCCACTTT. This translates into CSVYQGEGSPLHF. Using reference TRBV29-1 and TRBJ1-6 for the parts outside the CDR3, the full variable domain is SAVISQKPSRDICQRGTSLTIQCQVDSQVTMMFWYRQQPGQSLTLIATANQGSEATYESGFVIDKFPISRPNLTFSTLTVSNMSPEDSSIYLCSVYQGEGSPLHFGNGTRLTVT.

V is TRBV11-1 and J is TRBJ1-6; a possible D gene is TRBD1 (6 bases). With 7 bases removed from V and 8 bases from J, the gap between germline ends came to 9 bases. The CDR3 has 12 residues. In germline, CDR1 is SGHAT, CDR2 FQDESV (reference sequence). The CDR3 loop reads CASTPGDSPLHF. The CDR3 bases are TGTGCCAGCACACCAGGGGATTCACCCCTCCACTTT. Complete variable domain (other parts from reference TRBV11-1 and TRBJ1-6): EAEVAQSPRYKITEKSQAVAFWCDPISGHATLYWYRQILGQGPELLVQFQDESVVDDSQLPKDRFSAERLKGVDSTLKIQPAELGDSAMYLCASTPGDSPLHFGNGTRLTVT.

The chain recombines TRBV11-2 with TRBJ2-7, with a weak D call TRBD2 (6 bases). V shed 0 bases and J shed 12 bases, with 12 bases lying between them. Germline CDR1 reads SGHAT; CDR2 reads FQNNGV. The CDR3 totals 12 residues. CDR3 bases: TGTGCCAGCAGCTTAGATGTTGGGGGGTGGTACTTC. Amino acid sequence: CASSLDVGGWYF.

In nucleotides, the CDR3 is TGTGCCAGCTCACCGCCAGGGGTTTGGGAGACCCAGTACTTC. Amino acids: CASSPPGVWETQYF. The V call is TRBV18, the J call TRBJ2-5; TRBD1 is a possible D gene (6 bases). The CDR3 sequence is 14 residues long. V shed 3 bases and J shed 5 bases, with 13 bases lying between them. CDR1 is KGHSH, CDR2 LQKENI, per germline.

The CDR3 DNA follows: TGTGCCTGGAGTGCTAGCTCAGAGACCCAGTACTTC. This encodes CAWSASSETQYF. The chain has TRBV30 and TRBJ2-5, with D perhaps matching TRBD2 (5 bases). This CDR3 is 12 amino acids long. The V and J ends lost 1 base and 4 bases respectively, with 7 bases between them. Per the germline V gene, CDR1 is GTSNPN and CDR2 is SVGIG (reference sequence).

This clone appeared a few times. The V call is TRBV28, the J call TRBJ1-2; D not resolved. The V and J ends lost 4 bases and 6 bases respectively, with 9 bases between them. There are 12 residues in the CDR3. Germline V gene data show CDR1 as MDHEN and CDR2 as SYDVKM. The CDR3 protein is CASSSVVDGYTF. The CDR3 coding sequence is TGTGCCAGCAGTTCCGTCGTCGATGGCTACACCTTC.

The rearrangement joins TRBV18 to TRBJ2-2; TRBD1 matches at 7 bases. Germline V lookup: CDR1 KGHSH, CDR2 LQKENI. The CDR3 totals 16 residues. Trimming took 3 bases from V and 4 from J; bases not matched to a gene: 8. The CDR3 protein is CASSPYRGEFTGELFF. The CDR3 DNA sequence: TGTGCCAGCTCACCCTACAGGGGTGAATTCACCGGGGAGCTGTTTTTT.

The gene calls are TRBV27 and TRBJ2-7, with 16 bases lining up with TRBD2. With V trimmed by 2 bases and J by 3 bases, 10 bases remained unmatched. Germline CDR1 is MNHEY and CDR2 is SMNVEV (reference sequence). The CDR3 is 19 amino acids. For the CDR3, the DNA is TGTGCCAGCAGTTTAGCGGGGACTAGCGGGAGGGATCTTGGCTACGAGCAGTACTTC. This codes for CASSLAGTSGRDLGYEQYF.

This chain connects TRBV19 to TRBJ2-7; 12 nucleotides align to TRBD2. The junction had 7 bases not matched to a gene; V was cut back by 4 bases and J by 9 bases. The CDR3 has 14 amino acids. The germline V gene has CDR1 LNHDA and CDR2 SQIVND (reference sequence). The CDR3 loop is CASSTGLAGQSQYF. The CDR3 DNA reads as TGTGCCAGTAGTACCGGACTAGCGGGACAATCGCAGTACTTC.